The clone carrying this T cell receptor beta chain was found once. Its antigen is as yet unknown. The PCR contained 60 Vbeta and 13 Jbeta primers. Profiled with immunoSEQ multiplex PCR; TCRdb holds only in-frame clones, not every one. Of fewer than 250,000 clones listed, 75% to 80% are singletons. V dropped 5 bases and J dropped 5 bases, with 12 bases sitting between them. The germline V gene has CDR1 MNHEY and CDR2 SMNVEV (reference sequence). The CDR3 length is 13 residues. This entry comes from a study of cytomegalovirus exposure and HLA in healthy donors. Study conclusions and caveats: In a later analysis, DRB1 alleles had the most associated TCRs; HLA-C alleles the fewest. Most TCR sequences were uncommon, yet certain public TCRs appeared in many donors.

This TCR derives from a male donor in good health and CMV-seronegative. The material sequenced was PBMCs. The chain employs TRBV27 and TRBJ2-5, with TRBD2 as a possible D gene (5 bases). The CDR3 coding sequence is TGTGCCAGCAGTCCCAACAGAGGGGAGACCCAGTACTTC. Translated, it gives CASSPNRGETQYF.